This T cell receptor (beta chain) was recorded in a study of cytomegalovirus exposure and HLA in healthy donors. For the study at large: Most donors, around 81% of a few hundred genotyped, fell in the Caucasian-associated ancestry cluster. Findings of the study overall: Later on, an analysis showed TCR association rates differing by HLA locus, with DRB1 the most and HLA-C the fewest. TCR sequences were mostly rare, though some public TCRs occurred in many donors.

PCR involved 60 Vbeta and 13 Jbeta primers. The table came from immunoSEQ multiplex PCR; TCRdb's copy has only in-frame clones and leaves some out. The table shows roughly 150,000 clones, with about 75% occurring only once. Notes on this clone: The antigen is unknown.

The sample comprised PBMCs. This receptor was obtained from a woman in her 30s in good health and CMV-seronegative.

The DNA for the CDR3 is TGTGCCAGCAGCCAACGCCTCGACAGGGTGTCGAATGAGCAGTTCTTC. Its translation is CASSQRLDRVSNEQFF. The V and J genes are TRBV14 and TRBJ2-1; 7 nucleotides line up with TRBD1. J gave up 7 bases and V 2 bases, and 11 bases lay outside the gene matches. Germline assignment: CDR1 SGHDN and CDR2 FVKESK. The CDR3 is made up of 16 amino acids.